Described below is a single T cell receptor beta chain sequence and its context. This clonotype was detected ten times or more. No antigen is known for it. No base-level quality is on record; no much larger clone is a single base apart. Receptors were amplified or captured by 5' RACE. TCRdb records Illumina HiSeq 2500 as the sequencer. A second PCR of roughly 6 to 11 cycles was run with a J-beta primer mix and a sample-barcoded 5' primer. A unique molecular identifier was introduced onto each TCR beta cDNA molecule by a template-switch 5' adaptor carrying 12 random nucleotides. At least 2.5 million CDR3-containing paired-end reads were obtained from each sample. All of the RNA was converted into first-strand cDNA using the Mint cDNA synthesis kit, with a TRBC-specific oligonucleotide serving as the primer. All cDNA was treated with uracil-DNA glycosylase and then went through a first 18-cycle PCR with the universal primers M1SS and BC2_uni_R. The paper's processing steps were these. Each sample was normalized by randomly selecting 1 million high-quality reads, each carrying a distinct molecular identifier. Reads sharing molecular identifiers were discarded rather than binned into consensus sequences. MiTCR, run with a Q25 quality threshold and the strictest error-elimination algorithm, handled CDR3 identification, clonotype clustering and error correction. Lower-bound total TCR beta diversity was estimated with a nonparametric unseen species model using Euler transformation. TCRdb took the public reads, trimmed them with fastp at Q25, ran MiXCR for clone calling and kept in-frame beta chains. Each entry merges the rows of one CDR3 protein and shows their most common DNA and genes. The V and J calls here are based on TCRdb, not the publication. The sample includes around 1,000,000 distinct CDR3 sequences, with under 30% observed a single time. The ten largest clones represent approximately 0.7% of the sample.

This sample was included in a study of blood T cells in healthy people across ages (dated by TCRdb to about 2015). Broadly, across the study: Template switching captured roughly one uniquely barcoded TCR beta cDNA molecule per two T cells in model experiments. The study analyzed two additional independent replicas of 1 million unique cDNA reads from the same blood draw for two donors, one aged 18 to 30 and one aged 80 or older. To track age-related changes in TCR beta repertoire diversity, the study relied on deep sequencing normalized with unique cDNA molecular identifiers. The donors were divided into four age groups: young (average around 15 years), middle-aged (approximately 39), aged (about 61) and long-lived (around 87). Study-wide conclusions, independent of this receptor: There was a strong correlation between observed TCR beta diversity and the percentage of naive T cells measured by flow cytometry. The CMV infection status of donors was not known, potentially confounding age-related changes in expanded clonotypes. Compared with the aged group, more naive CD4+ T cells, fewer expanded clones and increased TCR diversity were shown by the long-lived group, suggesting age selection. Total diversity estimates from one million sequenced T cells were considered lower bounds and underestimates. Bulk unsorted PBMC profiling prevented conclusive comparison of naive and antigen-experienced compartments. Observed TCR beta diversity per million T cells fell roughly linearly with age, and a significant reduction was already apparent by age around 39.

Donors were a few dozen systemically healthy Caucasian individuals from Russia aged about 6 to 100 years. About 10 milliliters of peripheral blood were collected from each donor into EDTA-treated Vacutainer tubes. Ficoll-Paque density-gradient centrifugation was used to isolate PBMCs, with at least 7 million obtained per sample. Total RNA, at least 6 micrograms per sample, was extracted from PBMCs with Trizol reagent. Naive CD45RAhigh/CD27high T cell percentages were measured by flow cytometry on a PBMC aliquot from every donor. From the germline V gene (reference sequence), CDR1 is MNHNY and CDR2 is SVGAGI. V drops 6 bases and J drops 5 bases, leaving 1 base in between. Counted from cysteine to phenylalanine, this CDR3 has 10 amino acids. CDR3 DNA is the only sequence kept; it has 30 bases, read in frame from the first base. This same sample was also part of a study on T cells of mothers and their children. As that second paper reports: Nine systemically healthy Caucasian individuals served as donors, namely three mothers together with their six children. cDNA synthesis consumed the entire amount of extracted RNA, loaded at approximately 1.5 ug RNA in each 15 ul reaction. In the second PCR, the M1S primer introduced both the sample barcodes and 2-4 random nucleotides. More than 9 million TCR beta CDR3 reads were obtained from each mother, and roughly 3 million reads were obtained from each child. Thymic selection shapes the output of TCR recombination in a similar way in related and unrelated pairs, and inherited differences have a minor effect. Normalized repertoire overlap was always found to be slightly, but never significantly, higher in related mother-child pairs than in unrelated mother-child pairs. No persistent microchimeric T cell clones were detected, at a sensitivity of around 97 clones per million clonotypes. Deep NGS was used in the study to compare the TCR beta repertoires of mothers and children and to look for features that separate related mother-child pairs from unrelated individuals. The mean age was 40 +/- 4 years for the mothers and around 11 +/- 4 years for the children. After adapters were ligated using NEBNext reagents, the libraries underwent 100+100 nt paired-end sequencing on an Illumina HiSeq 2000. Mother and child libraries were prepared a month apart and sequenced in separate runs to prevent cross-contamination. For each donor, somewhere between about 450,000 and 2,000,000 distinct TCR beta clonotypes were identified. Naive TCR beta clonotypes were estimated from low-frequency clonotypes matched to each donor's FACS-determined naive share, without sorting.

This clonotype originated in a girl aged 2-15 years in good health. The V and J genes are TRBV6-6 and TRBJ2-2, with the D gene call left open. The source material was blood. The CDR3 corresponds to CASRTGELFF. The nucleotide sequence is given as TGTGCCAGCAGGACCGGGGAGCTGTTTTTT.